This is a list of T cell receptor beta chains from one sample in a study of T-cell memory formation after mild COVID-19. TCRdb fed the 5' RACE reads into MiXCR, producing one record per CDR3 protein. The sample has 380,000 or so distinct CDR3 sequences, 12% to 15% seen once. Sequences were obtained from PBMCs or a T cell subset sorted from them (not recorded which). The source of these receptors is a man younger than 30 who had mild COVID-19 (a few samples of this study predate the infection). Cell type and time point are not known. Each CDR3 is given with its conserved first and last residue. The D gene is left open where the match is weak. Expanded clones are given a class, and other clones once, few, many or no size at all.

v_gene: TRBV12-3/TRBV12-4
j_gene: TRBJ1-6
abundance: .
d_gene: .
CDR3aa: CASSYREGSPLHF
CDR3nt: TGTGCCAGCAGCTACAGGGAAGGATCACCCCTCCACTTT

v_gene: TRBV2
j_gene: TRBJ1-2
abundance: .
d_gene: TRBD1
CDR3aa: CASSDRGLYGGYTF
CDR3nt: TGTGCCAGCAGCGACAGGGGGCTTTACGGTGGCTACACCTTC

v_gene: TRBV20-1
j_gene: TRBJ1-2
abundance: .
d_gene: .
CDR3aa: CSARVAAHYGYTF
CDR3nt: TGCAGTGCTAGAGTGGCGGCCCACTATGGCTACACCTTC

v_gene: TRBV7-3
j_gene: TRBJ2-3
abundance: many
d_gene: TRBD2
CDR3aa: CASSLTSGRTDTQYF
CDR3nt: TGTGCCAGCAGCTTAACTAGCGGGCGCACAGATACGCAGTATTTT

v_gene: TRBV7-6
j_gene: TRBJ2-1
abundance: many
d_gene: .
CDR3aa: CASSLGAGGSYNEQFF
CDR3nt: TGTGCCAGCAGCTTAGGGGCCGGAGGGTCCTACAATGAGCAGTTCTTC

v_gene: TRBV3-1
j_gene: TRBJ1-2
abundance: .
d_gene: .
CDR3aa: CASSHASGGYTF
CDR3nt: TGTGCCAGCAGCCATGCCAGTGGCGGCTACACCTTC

v_gene: TRBV20-1
j_gene: TRBJ2-3
abundance: few
d_gene: TRBD2
CDR3aa: CSAKGLAGRTDTQYF
CDR3nt: TGCAGTGCTAAGGGACTAGCGGGACGCACAGATACGCAGTATTTT

v_gene: TRBV7-9
j_gene: TRBJ2-2
abundance: .
d_gene: .
CDR3aa: CASSFDARGGELFF
CDR3nt: TGTGCCAGCAGCTTTGATGCCAGGGGCGGGGAGCTGTTTTTT

v_gene: TRBV28
j_gene: TRBJ1-5
abundance: few
d_gene: TRBD1
CDR3aa: CASSRTGEPQHF
CDR3nt: TGTGCCAGCAGTAGGACAGGGGAGCCCCAGCATTTT

v_gene: TRBV7-3
j_gene: TRBJ2-5
abundance: many
d_gene: .
CDR3aa: CASSQNPGTETQYF
CDR3nt: TGTGCCAGCAGCCAAAACCCGGGTACGGAGACCCAGTACTTC

v_gene: TRBV5-5
j_gene: TRBJ1-2
abundance: few
d_gene: .
CDR3aa: CASSLGDWGYTF
CDR3nt: TGTGCCAGCAGCTTGGGGGACTGGGGCTACACCTTC

v_gene: TRBV20-1
j_gene: TRBJ1-2
abundance: .
d_gene: .
CDR3aa: CSATEGRAYGYTF
CDR3nt: TGCAGTGCTACCGAAGGCCGGGCCTATGGCTACACCTTC

v_gene: TRBV4-1
j_gene: TRBJ2-2
abundance: many
d_gene: .
CDR3aa: CASSLSGGPGGELFF
CDR3nt: TGCGCCAGCAGCCTATCCGGGGGGCCGGGCGGGGAGCTGTTTTTT

v_gene: TRBV5-1
j_gene: TRBJ2-7
abundance: few
d_gene: .
CDR3aa: CASRCHAYEQYF
CDR3nt: TGCGCCAGCAGATGCCATGCCTACGAGCAGTACTTC

v_gene: TRBV27
j_gene: TRBJ1-2
abundance: few
d_gene: .
CDR3aa: CASSPRGGGGYGYTF
CDR3nt: TGTGCCAGCAGTCCCCGGGGGGGCGGTGGCTATGGCTACACCTTC

v_gene: TRBV29-1
j_gene: TRBJ2-1
abundance: .
d_gene: .
CDR3aa: CSVVATTYNEQFF
CDR3nt: TGCAGCGTGGTGGCGACGACCTACAATGAGCAGTTCTTC

v_gene: TRBV5-1
j_gene: TRBJ2-5
abundance: many
d_gene: TRBD2
CDR3aa: CASSASLRLAGKETQYF
CDR3nt: TGCGCCAGCAGCGCCTCCCTCAGACTAGCGGGGAAAGAGACCCAGTACTTC

v_gene: TRBV24-1
j_gene: TRBJ1-2
abundance: .
d_gene: .
CDR3aa: CATSDLGQTNYGYTF
CDR3nt: TGTGCCACCAGTGACCTTGGGCAGACTAACTATGGCTACACCTTC

v_gene: TRBV7-9
j_gene: TRBJ1-2
abundance: few
d_gene: .
CDR3aa: CASSVRQEGNTF
CDR3nt: TGTGCCAGCAGCGTCAGACAGGAGGGGAACACCTTC

v_gene: TRBV9
j_gene: TRBJ2-1
abundance: .
d_gene: TRBD2
CDR3aa: CAGSTSGGADEQFF
CDR3nt: TGTGCCGGGTCGACTAGCGGGGGGGCCGATGAGCAGTTCTTC

v_gene: TRBV13
j_gene: TRBJ2-2
abundance: few
d_gene: TRBD1
CDR3aa: CASSYPTGGTTGELFF
CDR3nt: TGTGCCAGCAGCTACCCGACAGGGGGTACCACCGGGGAGCTGTTTTTT

v_gene: TRBV6-5
j_gene: TRBJ2-5
abundance: few
d_gene: TRBD2
CDR3aa: CASSYRVERGLPQETQYF
CDR3nt: TGTGCCAGCAGTTACCGGGTAGAGCGGGGTCTACCCCAAGAGACCCAGTACTTC

v_gene: TRBV27
j_gene: TRBJ2-1
abundance: few
d_gene: .
CDR3aa: CASSNREGDEQFF
CDR3nt: TGTGCCAGCAGTAACAGGGAAGGCGATGAGCAGTTCTTC

v_gene: TRBV5-1
j_gene: TRBJ2-3
abundance: .
d_gene: TRBD2
CDR3aa: CASSLAEVLAGVGDTQYF
CDR3nt: TGCGCCAGCAGCTTGGCCGAGGTTCTAGCGGGGGTTGGAGATACGCAGTATTTT

v_gene: TRBV5-1
j_gene: TRBJ1-1
abundance: .
d_gene: .
CDR3aa: CASMGWGTTEAFF
CDR3nt: TGCGCCAGCATGGGATGGGGTACCACTGAAGCTTTCTTT

v_gene: TRBV10-3
j_gene: TRBJ2-5
abundance: few
d_gene: .
CDR3aa: CAINEDPQETQYF
CDR3nt: TGTGCCATCAACGAGGACCCACAAGAGACCCAGTACTTC

v_gene: TRBV5-1
j_gene: TRBJ2-3
abundance: few
d_gene: TRBD1
CDR3aa: CASSWGQLPPPDTQYF
CDR3nt: TGCGCCAGCAGCTGGGGACAGTTGCCGCCCCCAGATACGCAGTATTTT

v_gene: TRBV20-1
j_gene: TRBJ2-7
abundance: .
d_gene: TRBD1
CDR3aa: CSATRGQLGYEQYF
CDR3nt: TGCAGTGCCACTCGGGGACAGTTGGGCTACGAGCAGTACTTC

v_gene: TRBV19
j_gene: TRBJ2-1
abundance: .
d_gene: .
CDR3aa: CASTPMGNSYNEQFF
CDR3nt: TGTGCCAGTACCCCGATGGGGAACTCCTACAATGAGCAGTTCTTC

v_gene: TRBV6-2/TRBV6-3
j_gene: TRBJ2-5
abundance: few
d_gene: .
CDR3aa: CASSYSPEGIWETQYF
CDR3nt: TGTGCCAGCAGTTACTCACCCGAGGGGATATGGGAGACCCAGTACTTC

v_gene: TRBV5-1
j_gene: TRBJ2-4
abundance: few
d_gene: TRBD1
CDR3aa: CASSLGDRERKLAKNIQYF
CDR3nt: TGCGCCAGCAGCCTCGGGGACAGGGAGAGGAAACTAGCCAAAAACATTCAGTACTTC

v_gene: TRBV6-6
j_gene: TRBJ1-5
abundance: .
d_gene: .
CDR3aa: CASISGEGGFVGNQPQHF
CDR3nt: TGTGCCAGCATATCGGGGGAAGGGGGTTTCGTTGGCAATCAGCCCCAGCATTTT

v_gene: TRBV4-1
j_gene: TRBJ2-1
abundance: few
d_gene: .
CDR3aa: CASSQERVGPYEQFF
CDR3nt: TGCGCCAGCAGCCAAGAAAGGGTCGGGCCGTATGAGCAGTTCTTC

v_gene: TRBV12-3/TRBV12-4
j_gene: TRBJ2-5
abundance: few
d_gene: .
CDR3aa: CASSPSLAGQETQYF
CDR3nt: TGTGCCAGCAGCCCCTCCTTGGCAGGCCAAGAGACCCAGTACTTC

v_gene: TRBV28
j_gene: TRBJ1-4
abundance: .
d_gene: .
CDR3aa: CASSLGAGINEKLFF
CDR3nt: TGTGCCAGCAGTTTGGGTGCAGGCATTAATGAAAAACTGTTTTTT

v_gene: TRBV7-9
j_gene: TRBJ2-6
abundance: .
d_gene: .
CDR3aa: CASLGTVEAGANVLTF
CDR3nt: TGTGCCAGCCTGGGGACGGTGGAGGCTGGGGCCAACGTCCTGACTTTC

v_gene: TRBV27
j_gene: TRBJ2-4
abundance: .
d_gene: .
CDR3aa: CASSWSAKNIQYF
CDR3nt: TGTGCCAGCAGTTGGAGCGCCAAAAACATTCAGTACTTC

v_gene: TRBV15
j_gene: TRBJ1-4
abundance: .
d_gene: TRBD1
CDR3aa: CATSPTRGRGEKLFF
CDR3nt: TGTGCCACCAGCCCGACCAGGGGGCGAGGCGAAAAACTGTTTTTT

v_gene: TRBV7-2
j_gene: TRBJ2-1
abundance: many
d_gene: TRBD1
CDR3aa: CASSPGTSYLGGRRNEQFF
CDR3nt: TGTGCCAGCAGCCCCGGGACGAGCTACTTAGGGGGCCGTAGGAATGAGCAGTTCTTC

v_gene: TRBV6-2/TRBV6-3
j_gene: TRBJ2-3
abundance: few
d_gene: .
CDR3aa: CASSYQVTDTQYF
CDR3nt: TGTGCCAGCAGTTACCAAGTTACAGATACGCAGTATTTT

v_gene: TRBV9
j_gene: TRBJ2-3
abundance: many
d_gene: .
CDR3aa: CASSVVVWPDTQYF
CDR3nt: TGTGCCAGCAGCGTAGTCGTTTGGCCAGATACGCAGTATTTT

v_gene: TRBV9
j_gene: TRBJ1-1
abundance: few
d_gene: .
CDR3aa: CASSASARDTEAFF
CDR3nt: TGTGCCAGCAGCGCTTCCGCAAGGGACACTGAAGCTTTCTTT

v_gene: TRBV6-5
j_gene: TRBJ2-5
abundance: .
d_gene: .
CDR3aa: CASSYTTGESETQYF
CDR3nt: TGTGCCAGCAGTTACACCACGGGGGAAAGTGAGACCCAGTACTTC

v_gene: TRBV7-7
j_gene: TRBJ2-3
abundance: .
d_gene: TRBD2
CDR3aa: CASSPLAGALTDTQYF
CDR3nt: TGTGCCAGCAGCCCTCTAGCGGGGGCCCTCACAGATACGCAGTATTTT

v_gene: TRBV18
j_gene: TRBJ2-5
abundance: few
d_gene: .
CDR3aa: CASSPGTVYQETQYF
CDR3nt: TGTGCCAGCTCACCAGGGACGGTGTACCAAGAGACCCAGTACTTC

v_gene: TRBV4-3
j_gene: TRBJ2-1
abundance: many
d_gene: .
CDR3aa: CASSQERASEQFF
CDR3nt: TGCGCCAGCAGCCAAGAACGGGCCTCTGAGCAGTTCTTC

v_gene: TRBV7-9
j_gene: TRBJ2-3
abundance: .
d_gene: .
CDR3aa: CASSLNKMTDTQYF
CDR3nt: TGTGCCAGCAGCTTAAACAAGATGACAGATACGCAGTATTTT

v_gene: TRBV7-9
j_gene: TRBJ1-1
abundance: few
d_gene: .
CDR3aa: CASSHGAEAFF
CDR3nt: TGTGCCAGCAGCCACGGGGCTGAAGCTTTCTTT

v_gene: TRBV7-6
j_gene: TRBJ2-3
abundance: few
d_gene: .
CDR3aa: CASTGETDTQYF
CDR3nt: TGTGCCAGCACGGGGGAGACAGATACGCAGTATTTT

v_gene: TRBV29-1
j_gene: TRBJ2-5
abundance: few
d_gene: TRBD1
CDR3aa: CSGSPGTGGETQYF
CDR3nt: TGCAGCGGAAGTCCCGGGACAGGGGGAGAGACCCAGTACTTC

v_gene: TRBV24-1
j_gene: TRBJ2-2
abundance: many
d_gene: .
CDR3aa: CATSEQNPGNGGELFF
CDR3nt: TGTGCCACCAGTGAGCAGAATCCAGGGAATGGCGGGGAGCTGTTTTTT

v_gene: TRBV7-6
j_gene: TRBJ2-2
abundance: few
d_gene: TRBD2
CDR3aa: CASSPFHTSANTGELFF
CDR3nt: TGTGCCAGCAGCCCATTCCATACTAGCGCGAACACCGGGGAGCTGTTTTTT

v_gene: TRBV29-1
j_gene: TRBJ1-4
abundance: many
d_gene: TRBD1
CDR3aa: CSVGQGGEKLFF
CDR3nt: TGCAGCGTTGGACAGGGGGGAGAAAAACTGTTTTTT

v_gene: TRBV7-9
j_gene: TRBJ2-3
abundance: few
d_gene: TRBD2
CDR3aa: CASSKTSGEQDTQYF
CDR3nt: TGTGCCAGCAGCAAGACTAGCGGGGAACAAGATACGCAGTATTTT

v_gene: TRBV7-8
j_gene: TRBJ2-3
abundance: many
d_gene: .
CDR3aa: CASNGGRTDTQYF
CDR3nt: TGTGCCAGCAACGGGGGGCGCACAGATACGCAGTATTTT

v_gene: TRBV7-2
j_gene: TRBJ1-6
abundance: many
d_gene: .
CDR3aa: CASSPGSTFLKQGYNSPLHF
CDR3nt: TGTGCCAGCAGCCCCGGTTCCACGTTCCTGAAACAGGGCTATAATTCACCCCTCCACTTT

v_gene: TRBV2
j_gene: TRBJ2-1
abundance: .
d_gene: TRBD2
CDR3aa: CASGTRGGDNEQFF
CDR3nt: TGTGCCTCCGGGACTAGAGGGGGGGACAATGAGCAGTTCTTC

v_gene: TRBV28
j_gene: TRBJ1-5
abundance: few
d_gene: .
CDR3aa: CASGPPNQPQHF
CDR3nt: TGTGCCAGCGGCCCCCCCAATCAGCCCCAGCATTTT